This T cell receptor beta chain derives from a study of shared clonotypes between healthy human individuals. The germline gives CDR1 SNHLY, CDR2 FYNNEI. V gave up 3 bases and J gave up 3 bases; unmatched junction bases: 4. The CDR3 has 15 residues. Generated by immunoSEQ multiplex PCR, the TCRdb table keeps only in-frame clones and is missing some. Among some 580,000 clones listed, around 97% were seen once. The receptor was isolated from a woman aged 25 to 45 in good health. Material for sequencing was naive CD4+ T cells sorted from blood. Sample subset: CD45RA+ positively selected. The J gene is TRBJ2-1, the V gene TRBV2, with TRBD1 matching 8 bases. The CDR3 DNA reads TGTGCCAGCAGTGAGGACAGGGCGGGCTACAATGAGCAGTTCTTC. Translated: CASSEDRAGYNEQFF.